This T cell receptor (beta chain) was identified in a study of blood T cell repertoires in COVID-19. Across the whole study: Some COVID-19 samples were acute and others convalescent; all came from the United States, Italy and Spain. Sources were T cells, B-cell-depleted T cells, or PBMCs; the material itself was cDNA or gDNA.

After removal of 4 bases from V and 8 bases from J, the junction contained 3 bases not matched to a gene. The CDR3 runs to 13 residues. Germline CDR1 and CDR2: SGHRS and YFSETQ. Participants were aged about 18 to 100 years, lived in roughly 25 US areas, and enrolled virtually. Recovered status in Cohort 3 required two negative PCRs, clearance, or symptom resolution. Measured with immunoSEQ multiplex PCR; TCRdb has only the in-frame clones, and not every one. This table has about 300,000 clones, approximately 86% appearing once. Sequenced input: PBMCs or T cells enriched from blood (not recorded which). The TCR sequence derives from a woman aged 18-29 years who had recovered from COVID-19. The chain links TRBV5-1 to TRBJ2-1; 10 nucleotides line up with TRBD2. CDR3 in DNA: TGCGCCAGCAGCGAGCGGGAGGGCCATGAGCAGTTCTTC. It translates to CASSEREGHEQFF.